The T cell receptor beta chain under discussion was sequenced for a study of early T cells in non-severe SARS-CoV-2 infection. Whole-study context: Sequencing input comprised bulk RNA from unsorted whole blood; chain pairing was not available. Study results and limitations: Sequences matched to VDJdb favored anti-spike CD8 responses, while private and CD4 specificities were missed.

Unmatched junction bases numbered 11, after V lost 5 bases and J lost 8 bases. The CDR3 consists of 13 residues. Germline V gene lookup returns CDR1 SQVTM and CDR2 ANQGSEA. For this clonotype: Its matching antigen is unknown.

Individually, cDNA molecules had unique molecular identifiers attached to them. MiXCR, applied by TCRdb to the 5' RACE reads, yields one record per CDR3 protein. Of tens of thousands of distinct CDR3 sequences listed, 11% are singletons. The TCR comes from an adult who was a healthcare worker with PCR-confirmed SARS-CoV-2 infection or an uninfected control (not recorded which). The genes are TRBV29-1 and TRBJ2-7; 8 bases are a match to TRBD1. The specimen sequenced was whole blood. In DNA form, the CDR3 reads TGCAGCGTTTTCTCCGGGACAGGATTCCAGCAGTACTTC. The encoded protein is CSVFSGTGFQQYF.